The rows below give T cell receptor beta chains drawn from one sample of a study of cytomegalovirus exposure and HLA in healthy donors. Data came from immunoSEQ multiplex PCR; TCRdb stores just in-frame clones and leaves some out. The sample shows over 120,000 clones, about 80% of them seen only once. The specimen was PBMCs. The origin of the receptors is a man between 40 and 49 years old in good health and CMV-seronegative. The CDR3 runs from the conserved cysteine through the conserved F or W. Fields, in order: D gene, CDR3 length, J gene, V gene, CDR3 protein, CDR3 DNA. The D gene is left open where the match is weak.

NA | 16 | TRBJ1-2 | TRBV5-4 | CASSLARGAGNYGYTF | TGTGCCAGCAGCTTGGCCCGGGGGGCGGGAAACTATGGCTACACCTTC
TRBD2 | 16 | TRBJ2-5 | TRBV5-1 | CASSLTPSGVGETQYF | TGCGCCAGCAGCTTGACCCCTAGCGGGGTAGGAGAGACCCAGTACTTC
NA | 10 | TRBJ2-1 | TRBV9 | CASSPNEQFF | TGTGCCAGCAGCCCAAATGAGCAGTTCTTC
NA | 15 | TRBJ2-7 | TRBV6-6 | CASSYGVRGPLEQYF | TGTGCCAGCAGTTATGGTGTTAGGGGCCCTTTGGAGCAGTACTTC
NA | 17 | TRBJ1-2 | TRBV19 | CASSSEVISLGWYGYTF | TGTGCCAGTAGCTCGGAGGTTATCTCCCTAGGTTGGTATGGCTACACCTTC
NA | 15 | TRBJ1-1 | TRBV5-1 | CASSLPRGEGTEAFF | TGCGCCAGCAGCTTACCCAGGGGTGAGGGCACTGAAGCTTTCTTT
NA | 13 | TRBJ2-3 | TRBV5-1 | CASSLDTLDTQYF | TGCGCCAGCAGCTTGGACACCCTCGATACGCAGTATTTT
NA | 14 | TRBJ1-1 | TRBV5-1 | CASSLEGARGEAFF | TGCGCCAGCAGCTTGGAGGGCGCGCGGGGTGAAGCTTTCTTT
NA | 16 | TRBJ1-1 | TRBV7-9 | CASSLAQGLGDTEAFF | TGTGCCAGCAGCTTAGCTCAGGGATTAGGGGACACTGAAGCTTTCTTT
TRBD1 | 16 | TRBJ1-5 | TRBV7-9 | CASSLALGQGNQPQHF | TGTGCCAGCAGCTTAGCGCTAGGACAGGGTAATCAGCCCCAGCATTTT
NA | 14 | TRBJ1-1 | TRBV5-1 | CASSLDPRGSEAFF | TGCGCCAGCAGCTTGGATCCCAGGGGTTCGGAAGCTTTCTTT
NA | 12 | TRBJ1-6 | TRBV9 | CASSVDGVSLHF | TGTGCCAGCAGCGTAGATGGAGTTTCCCTCCACTTT
TRBD1 | 15 | TRBJ2-1 | TRBV25-1 | CASSVGTGAYNEQFF | TGTGCCAGCAGCGTCGGGACAGGGGCCTACAATGAGCAGTTCTTC
NA | 14 | TRBJ1-1 | TRBV29-1 | CSVEVIAENTEAFF | TGCAGCGTTGAAGTAATCGCGGAGAACACTGAAGCTTTCTTT
TRBD2 | 12 | TRBJ2-7 | TRBV14 | CASSVRGDEQYF | TGTGCCAGCAGCGTCCGGGGGGACGAGCAGTACTTC
TRBD2 | 16 | TRBJ2-1 | TRBV29-1 | CSVEGRLAGGFREQFF | TGCAGCGTTGAAGGTCGACTAGCGGGGGGTTTCAGGGAGCAGTTCTTC
NA | 14 | TRBJ2-7 | TRBV27 | CASSLRPRGYEQYF | TGTGCCAGCAGTTTACGTCCCCGCGGCTACGAGCAGTACTTC
NA | 15 | TRBJ1-6 | TRBV9 | CASSPQGSVNSPLHF | TGTGCCAGCAGCCCCCAGGGGTCGGTGAATTCACCCCTCCACTTT
TRBD2 | 13 | TRBJ2-7 | TRBV29-1 | CSVGGGGAYEQYF | TGCAGCGTTGGAGGCGGGGGGGCCTACGAGCAGTACTTC